This is a list of T cell receptor beta chains from one sample in a study of blood T cell repertoires in COVID-19. This table comes from immunoSEQ multiplex PCR, and its TCRdb copy is limited to in-frame clones, with some not included. This sample has over 85,000 clones; nearly 90% occur once, and the top ten carry roughly 2%. Sequenced sample: peripheral blood. The receptors come from a man aged 50-59 years with active COVID-19. Both conserved end residues are part of each CDR3. Each record gives: clone size, D gene, J gene, V gene, CDR3 protein, CDR3 DNA. D genes are given only for firm matches. Clone sizes are given selectively: once, few, many, or a class where the clone is expanded.

clone_size: .
d_call: TRBD2
j_call: TRBJ2-4
v_call: TRBV2
cdr3_aa: CASSRDSGVAKNIQYF
cdr3_nt: TGTGCCAGCAGCCGGGATAGCGGGGTAGCCAAAAACATTCAGTACTTC

clone_size: .
d_call: .
j_call: TRBJ2-5
v_call: TRBV2
cdr3_aa: CASSVLVNLRTQETQYF
cdr3_nt: TGTGCCAGCAGTGTCTTAGTTAATCTAAGGACTCAGGAGACCCAGTACTTC

clone_size: .
d_call: .
j_call: TRBJ2-2
v_call: TRBV5-4
cdr3_aa: CASSSQGNTGELFF
cdr3_nt: TGTGCCAGCAGTAGCCAGGGGAACACCGGGGAGCTGTTTTTT

clone_size: medium-sized
d_call: .
j_call: TRBJ2-7
v_call: TRBV28
cdr3_aa: CASSLRGTYEQYF
cdr3_nt: TGTGCCAGCAGTCTAAGGGGGACCTACGAGCAGTACTTC

clone_size: .
d_call: .
j_call: TRBJ1-1
v_call: TRBV7-2
cdr3_aa: CASSPTWANTEAFF
cdr3_nt: TGTGCCAGCAGCCCAACCTGGGCGAACACTGAAGCTTTCTTT

clone_size: .
d_call: .
j_call: TRBJ1-2
v_call: TRBV25-1
cdr3_aa: CASSDRAGLNYGYTF
cdr3_nt: TGTGCCAGCAGTGACCGGGCGGGACTGAACTATGGCTACACCTTC

clone_size: .
d_call: TRBD2
j_call: TRBJ2-7
v_call: TRBV4-1
cdr3_aa: CASSHGRPSGPYEQYF
cdr3_nt: TGCGCCAGCAGCCACGGTCGGCCTAGCGGGCCCTACGAGCAGTACTTC

clone_size: .
d_call: TRBD1
j_call: TRBJ2-5
v_call: TRBV11-2
cdr3_aa: CASSSDRVAETQYF
cdr3_nt: TGTGCCAGCAGCTCAGACAGGGTTGCAGAGACCCAGTACTTC

clone_size: once
d_call: TRBD1
j_call: TRBJ2-1
v_call: TRBV23-1
cdr3_aa: CASSHPGQGTYNEQFF
cdr3_nt: TGCGCCAGCAGTCATCCGGGACAGGGGACCTACAATGAGCAGTTCTTC

clone_size: .
d_call: .
j_call: TRBJ1-2
v_call: TRBV2
cdr3_aa: CASRAPPDNYGYTF
cdr3_nt: TGTGCCAGCAGGGCACCCCCTGATAACTATGGCTACACCTTC

clone_size: .
d_call: TRBD1
j_call: TRBJ2-5
v_call: TRBV7-9
cdr3_aa: CASSLEGGYQETQYF
cdr3_nt: TGTGCCAGCAGCTTAGAAGGGGGCTACCAAGAGACCCAGTACTTC

clone_size: .
d_call: TRBD1
j_call: TRBJ1-2
v_call: TRBV10-3
cdr3_aa: CATQTGGDYGYTF
cdr3_nt: TGTGCCACCCAGACAGGGGGCGACTATGGCTACACCTTC

clone_size: .
d_call: .
j_call: TRBJ1-2
v_call: TRBV6-6
cdr3_aa: CASSVDRNYGYTF
cdr3_nt: TGTGCCAGCAGTGTGGACAGAAACTATGGCTACACCTTC

clone_size: .
d_call: .
j_call: TRBJ1-5
v_call: TRBV7-2
cdr3_aa: CASSVPGLNQPQHF
cdr3_nt: TGTGCCAGCAGCGTCCCAGGGCTTAATCAGCCCCAGCATTTT

clone_size: .
d_call: .
j_call: TRBJ2-7
v_call: TRBV7-8
cdr3_aa: CASSHRDSSYEQYF
cdr3_nt: TGTGCCAGCAGCCACCGGGACTCTTCCTACGAGCAGTACTTC

clone_size: few
d_call: TRBD2
j_call: TRBJ2-7
v_call: TRBV6-6
cdr3_aa: CASSYSGGDRTYF
cdr3_nt: TGTGCCAGCAGTTACTCCGGGGGGGATAGGACATACTTC

clone_size: .
d_call: .
j_call: TRBJ2-7
v_call: TRBV12-3/TRBV12-4
cdr3_aa: CASSSYYEQYF
cdr3_nt: TGTGCCAGCAGTTCGTACTACGAGCAGTACTTC

clone_size: once
d_call: .
j_call: TRBJ2-1
v_call: TRBV5-1
cdr3_aa: CASSSPPGNEQFF
cdr3_nt: TGCGCCAGCAGCTCGCCCCCGGGCAATGAGCAGTTCTTC